This T cell receptor beta chain is drawn from a study of T cell responses to AZD1222 COVID-19 vaccine. The data were produced by immunoSEQ multiplex PCR, yet TCRdb's version contains in-frame clones alone and is incomplete. The repertoire has under 140,000 clones, 70% to 90% of them found once; the top ten carry 3.2%. The source was peripheral blood, collected on day 0 of AZD1222 vaccination. The sequence was collected from an adult in good health.

The CDR3 DNA follows: TGTGCCAGTAGTACGGTGGGCAGGGCGAACTACGAGCAGTACTTC. This translates into CASSTVGRANYEQYF. The chain employs TRBV19 and TRBJ2-7, with D perhaps TRBD1 (5 bases). V was trimmed by 4 bases and J by 3 bases, leaving 16 bases between them. The germline V gene encodes CDR1 LNHDA and CDR2 SQIVND (reference sequence). CDR3 length: 15 amino acids.